The source of this T cell receptor beta chain is a study of blood T cell repertoires in COVID-19. Clones were sequenced by immunoSEQ multiplex PCR, and TCRdb holds only the in-frame ones, with some missing. This sample has about 210,000 clones, with about 85% found just once. Germline CDR1 reads SGHTA; CDR2 reads FQGNSA. This CDR3 region has 16 residues. After removal of 4 bases from V and 4 bases from J, the junction contained 7 bases not matched to a gene. The source is a man aged 40-49 years with acute or convalescent COVID-19. V is TRBV7-2 and J is TRBJ2-1; 10 positions match TRBD1. Sequenced: peripheral blood. CDR3 sequence reads: CASSSTDRGGYNEQFF. The DNA of the CDR3 is TGTGCCAGCAGCTCGACGGACAGGGGGGGGTACAATGAGCAGTTCTTC.